This T cell receptor beta chain originates from a study of regulatory T cells in long-lasting Graves disease. Overall study results and limits: Persistent Graves' patients showed a TCR diversity that was lower than that of newly diagnosed ones. Not thyroid tissue but only peripheral blood was studied.

Time point here: newly diagnosed GD, antithyroid drugs for less than 3 months. Generation of the TCR library employed RNA extracted from PBMCs. Arm-PCR with iRepertoire HTBI primers amplified the CDR3 regions for these TCR beta libraries. One entry per CDR3 protein results from TCRdb running MiXCR on the multiplex PCR reads. The sample yields fewer than 500,000 distinct CDR3 sequences, about 17% seen once. The CDR3 loop spans 12 amino acids. V lost 5 bases, J lost 6 bases, and 14 bases lay in between. The V gene's germline CDR1 is DFQATT and CDR2 SNEGSKA (reference sequence). The table lists this clonotype with many counts. Its target is not known. These records were also assigned to another study, of T cells in Graves' hyperthyroidism and ophthalmopathy.

The V and J genes are TRBV20-1 and TRBJ2-7; the D gene is possibly TRBD2 (6 bases). Sequencing was performed on peripheral blood mononuclear cells (PBMCs), taken at new diagnosis, from a patient treated with antithyroid drugs. This clonotype was sampled from a man in his forties with Graves disease. CDR3 residues: CSAGGVRSEQYF. In nucleotides, the CDR3 is TGCAGTGCTGGCGGGGTTCGGTCCGAGCAGTACTTC.